A selection of T cell receptor beta chains follows, all from one sample in a study of T cell responses to AZD1222 COVID-19 vaccine. Produced via immunoSEQ multiplex PCR; TCRdb's table is partial and in-frame only. The sample holds roughly 100,000 clones; approximately 89% are singletons and the top ten take 7.5% to 9.5%. The sequencing used peripheral blood, collected 28 days after the second AZD1222 dose. Source of these receptors: an adult who received the AZD1222 COVID-19 vaccine. CDR3s include the opening cysteine and the closing phenylalanine or tryptophan. A D gene is named only where the DNA matches it firmly. Clone sizes are given selectively: once, few, many, or a class where the clone is expanded.

DNA: TGCGCCAGCAGCTTGGCGTCCGGGAGCGGGTTAGATACGCAGTATTTT
CDR3: CASSLASGSGLDTQYF
J: TRBJ2-3
D: .
size: .
V: TRBV5-1

DNA: TGTGCCAGCTCACCACTAGCGGGAGATCTGTTCGAGCAGTTCTTC
CDR3: CASSPLAGDLFEQFF
J: TRBJ2-1
D: TRBD2
size: .
V: TRBV18

DNA: TGTGCCAGTAGGAGATCGGGGGAAATGGAAGCTTTCTTT
CDR3: CASRRSGEMEAFF
J: TRBJ1-1
D: .
size: .
V: TRBV19

DNA: TGTGCCAGCAGTCCCCTCCGGACGGTCTCTGGGGCCAACGTCCTGACTTTC
CDR3: CASSPLRTVSGANVLTF
J: TRBJ2-6
D: .
size: .
V: TRBV27

DNA: TGTGCCAGCAGGGCGTCGCGGGGAGTCGCCAATCAGCCCCAGCATTTT
CDR3: CASRASRGVANQPQHF
J: TRBJ1-5
D: .
size: .
V: TRBV2

DNA: TGTGCCACCAGTGGGGGGACACTTCTGGGACTAGAGACCCAGTACTTC
CDR3: CATSGGTLLGLETQYF
J: TRBJ2-5
D: .
size: .
V: TRBV24-1

DNA: TGTGCCAGCAACCCAGTCCAAGCCTATTCACCCCTCCACTTT
CDR3: CASNPVQAYSPLHF
J: TRBJ1-6
D: .
size: .
V: TRBV7-8

DNA: TGCAGTGCTAGACGCCAGCTCGAGCAGTACTTC
CDR3: CSARRQLEQYF
J: TRBJ2-7
D: .
size: .
V: TRBV20-1

DNA: TGTGCCAGCAGTGACATAGTTGAAGCTTTCTTT
CDR3: CASSDIVEAFF
J: TRBJ1-1
D: .
size: .
V: TRBV6-2/TRBV6-3

DNA: TGTGCCAGCAGTCCGACCGGACAACATCAGCCCCAGCATTTT
CDR3: CASSPTGQHQPQHF
J: TRBJ1-5
D: .
size: .
V: TRBV6-5

DNA: TGTGCCAGCTCACCACCCGGAACCTCTGGAAACACCATATATTTT
CDR3: CASSPPGTSGNTIYF
J: TRBJ1-3
D: .
size: .
V: TRBV18

DNA: TGTGCCAGCAGTAGGGCGACAGGGCAAGAGACCCAGTACTTC
CDR3: CASSRATGQETQYF
J: TRBJ2-5
D: TRBD1
size: .
V: TRBV27

DNA: TGTGCCAGCACCCCTCCTGGGGCGGGCGATGAGCAGTTCTTC
CDR3: CASTPPGAGDEQFF
J: TRBJ2-1
D: .
size: .
V: TRBV27

DNA: TGCGCCAGCAGCTTGAGCCTAGCCCAATACGAGCAGTACTTC
CDR3: CASSLSLAQYEQYF
J: TRBJ2-7
D: .
size: .
V: TRBV5-1

DNA: TGTGCCAGCAGCTCGCCCGTGGGATCGGCGGGCCTTCAGTACTTC
CDR3: CASSSPVGSAGLQYF
J: TRBJ2-4
D: .
size: .
V: TRBV7-9

DNA: TGTGCCAGCAGCTCCAGACTAGCGGGAGGGCCATTAGAGACCCAGTACTTC
CDR3: CASSSRLAGGPLETQYF
J: TRBJ2-5
D: TRBD2
size: .
V: TRBV5-4

DNA: TGTGCCAGCAGTGCCACCCTACAGGGGTGGAGGAATGGCTACACCTTC
CDR3: CASSATLQGWRNGYTF
J: TRBJ1-2
D: TRBD1
size: .
V: TRBV2

DNA: TGTGCCAGCAACGACGTTCGGGGCGCCCCGGGAACTGAAGCTTTCTTT
CDR3: CASNDVRGAPGTEAFF
J: TRBJ1-1
D: .
size: .
V: TRBV11-2

DNA: TGTGCCAGCAGTCCTCCAGGGGCCCGTTTTAGCAATCAGCCCCAGCATTTT
CDR3: CASSPPGARFSNQPQHF
J: TRBJ1-5
D: .
size: .
V: TRBV6-6

DNA: TGCGCCAGCAGCTTGGGACAGGGAGATCAGCCCCAGCATTTT
CDR3: CASSLGQGDQPQHF
J: TRBJ1-5
D: TRBD1
size: .
V: TRBV5-1

DNA: TGCGCCAGCAGTGAGTCAATGAGGGGCGCGGCAGATACGCAGTATTTT
CDR3: CASSESMRGAADTQYF
J: TRBJ2-3
D: .
size: .
V: TRBV10-2

DNA: TGTGCCAGCAGCGTAGGCCGGGACTTCTCTGGGGCCAACGTCCTGACTTTC
CDR3: CASSVGRDFSGANVLTF
J: TRBJ2-6
D: .
size: .
V: TRBV9

DNA: TGTGCCAGCAGTCGCGTGGGGACAGGGCTTTATGGCTACACCTTC
CDR3: CASSRVGTGLYGYTF
J: TRBJ1-2
D: TRBD1
size: .
V: TRBV28

DNA: TGCGCCAGCAGCTTGGGAAGACTAGCGGGAGGGACAGATACGCAGTATTTT
CDR3: CASSLGRLAGGTDTQYF
J: TRBJ2-3
D: TRBD2
size: .
V: TRBV5-1

DNA: TGTGCCAGCAGTTCTCGGGCCAGAACCGGGAGCTATGGCTACACCTTC
CDR3: CASSSRARTGSYGYTF
J: TRBJ1-2
D: .
size: .
V: TRBV28

DNA: TGTGCCAGTAGTATACTAGCGGGAGTTGGGACCGGGGAGCTGTTTTTT
CDR3: CASSILAGVGTGELFF
J: TRBJ2-2
D: TRBD2
size: few
V: TRBV19

DNA: TGTGCCAGCAGCCCTGGGACAGGGAAAGGCTACGAGCAGTACTTC
CDR3: CASSPGTGKGYEQYF
J: TRBJ2-7
D: TRBD1
size: once
V: TRBV5-4

DNA: TGTGCCAGCAGTCTTTCCACCGGGGAGCTGTTTTTT
CDR3: CASSLSTGELFF
J: TRBJ2-2
D: .
size: .
V: TRBV6-6

DNA: TGCGCCAGCAGTGACAACTATGGGGAGCTGTTTTTT
CDR3: CASSDNYGELFF
J: TRBJ2-2
D: .
size: few
V: TRBV10-1

DNA: TGTGCCAGCAGCAAAGCTTGCGGGGGGCGCAGCATCCAGCCCCAGCATTTT
CDR3: CASSKACGGRSIQPQHF
J: TRBJ1-5
D: .
size: .
V: TRBV21-1

DNA: TGCGCCAGCAGCTTGGAGATAAATTCACCCCTCCACTTT
CDR3: CASSLEINSPLHF
J: TRBJ1-6
D: .
size: .
V: TRBV5-1

DNA: TGCGCCAGCAGCTTGGATACGGCAATGAACACTGAAGCTTTCTTT
CDR3: CASSLDTAMNTEAFF
J: TRBJ1-1
D: .
size: .
V: TRBV5-1

DNA: TGCGCCAGCAGCTTGAGTAACGGTGGTGAAAAACTGTTTTTT
CDR3: CASSLSNGGEKLFF
J: TRBJ1-4
D: .
size: .
V: TRBV5-1

DNA: TGTGCCAGCAGTTACTCGCCTTTGAACACCGGGGAGCTGTTTTTT
CDR3: CASSYSPLNTGELFF
J: TRBJ2-2
D: .
size: .
V: TRBV6-5

DNA: TGTGCCAGCAGTTTATCGGTTCAGAGCTCCTACAATGAGCAGTTCTTC
CDR3: CASSLSVQSSYNEQFF
J: TRBJ2-1
D: .
size: .
V: TRBV27

DNA: TGTGCCAGCAGCTCTGGACGGATGAACACTGAAGCTTTCTTT
CDR3: CASSSGRMNTEAFF
J: TRBJ1-1
D: .
size: .
V: TRBV7-3

DNA: TGTGCCAGCAGTTTGGCGGGGACAGCCCCTCAAGAGACCCAGTACTTC
CDR3: CASSLAGTAPQETQYF
J: TRBJ2-5
D: .
size: .
V: TRBV27